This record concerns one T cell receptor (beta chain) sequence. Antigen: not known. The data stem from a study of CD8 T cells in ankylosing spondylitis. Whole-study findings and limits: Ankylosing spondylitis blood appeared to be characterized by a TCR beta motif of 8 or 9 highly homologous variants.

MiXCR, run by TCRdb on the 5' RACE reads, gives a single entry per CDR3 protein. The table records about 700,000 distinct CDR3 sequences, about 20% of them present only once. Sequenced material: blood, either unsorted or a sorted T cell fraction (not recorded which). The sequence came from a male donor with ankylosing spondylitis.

The CDR3 here is CSVEGVREGRDEQYF. For the CDR3, the DNA is TGCAGCGTTGAAGGAGTGCGGGAGGGCCGCGACGAGCAGTACTTC. The gene calls are TRBV29-1 and TRBJ2-7, with 9 bases lining up with TRBD2. Per the germline V gene, CDR1 is SQVTM and CDR2 is ANQGSEA. Trimming at V came to 1 base and at J to 5 bases, leaving 9 bases not matched to a gene. This CDR3 is built from 15 residues.